This TCR beta chain was profiled in a study of blood T cell repertoires in COVID-19. In the authors' workflow: Estimation of nucleated cell counts was performed using reference gene primer amplification. Assay used: immunoSEQ multiplex PCR; TCRdb lists only in-frame clones, some missing. The V and J calls and clone size are taken from that table; D and trimming were inferred from the DNA. The sample has tens of thousands of clones, around 87% seen once. The CDR3 extends over 15 amino acids. Trimming cost V 0 bases and J 7 bases; bases outside gene matches: 4. Germline V gene lookup returns CDR1 SGHRS and CDR2 YFSETQ.

The sequencing sample was made of peripheral blood. J is TRBJ1-5 and V is TRBV5-1; TRBD1 matches at 10 bases. The receptor comes from a human donor in a cohort sampled during active COVID-19. CDR3 region: CASSLGQGARQPQHF. The CDR3 DNA follows: TGCGCCAGCAGCTTGGGACAGGGGGCACGGCAGCCCCAGCATTTT.